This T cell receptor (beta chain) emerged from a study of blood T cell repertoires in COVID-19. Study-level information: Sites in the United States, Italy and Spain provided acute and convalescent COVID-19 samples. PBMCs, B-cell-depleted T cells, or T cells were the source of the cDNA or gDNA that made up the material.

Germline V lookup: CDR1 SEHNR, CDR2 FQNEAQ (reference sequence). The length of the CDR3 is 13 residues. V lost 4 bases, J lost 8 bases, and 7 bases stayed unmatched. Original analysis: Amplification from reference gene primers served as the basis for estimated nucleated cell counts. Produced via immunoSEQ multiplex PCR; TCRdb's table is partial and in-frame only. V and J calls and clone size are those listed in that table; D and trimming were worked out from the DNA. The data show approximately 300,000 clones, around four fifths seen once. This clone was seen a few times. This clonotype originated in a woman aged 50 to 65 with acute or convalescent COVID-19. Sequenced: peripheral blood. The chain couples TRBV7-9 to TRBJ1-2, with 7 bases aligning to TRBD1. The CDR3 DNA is TGTGCCAGCAGCTCCGAGGGGGCGGACGGCTACACCTTC. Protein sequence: CASSSEGADGYTF.